The sample holds a few counts of the clone carrying this T cell receptor (beta chain). Library preparation (for TCRbeta) was performed with unique molecular identifiers. TCRdb called the PCR reads again in MiXCR, with one record for every CDR3 protein. The repertoire has about 400,000 distinct CDR3 sequences, roughly 21% of them found once; the top ten carry less than 4.5%. The data were obtained in a study of T-cell reconstitution after alpha-beta-depleted transplantation in children. Germline assignment: CDR1 DFQATT and CDR2 SNEGSKA (reference sequence). This CDR3 spans 16 amino acids. J was trimmed by 2 bases and V by 6 bases; bases with no gene match: 13.

This material consisted of PBMCs from the stem cell graft donor, taken from the stem cell graft. V usage is TRBV20-1 and J usage is TRBJ2-3, with TRBD2 matching 8 bases. The receptor was derived from a human donor who donated a stem cell graft to a child with acute myeloid leukemia. Written as DNA, the CDR3 is TGCAGTGCAACCGGGACTAGTGATCCTAACACAGATACGCAGTATTTT. Its translation: CSATGTSDPNTDTQYF.